This TCR beta chain was sequenced for a study of cytomegalovirus exposure and HLA in healthy donors. Sampled while nominally healthy, donors likely had unrecorded immune exposures. With regard to this clone: The antigen remains unidentified.

PCR used 60 Vbeta primers and 13 Jbeta primers. This table comes from immunoSEQ multiplex PCR, and its TCRdb copy is limited to in-frame clones, with some not included. This table holds approximately 44,000 clones, roughly 60% found once. Trimming removed 0 bases at V and 1 base at J, with 17 bases between. The CDR3 extends over 18 amino acids. Germline loops: CDR1 SNHLY, CDR2 FYNNEI. The study's findings and limits: Immune exposure information comprised only CMV serostatus. Cytomegalovirus-associated TCR beta chains were listed, numbering 164.

Sequenced input: PBMCs. This receptor was identified in a human donor in good health. V usage is TRBV2 and J usage is TRBJ2-3, with a tentative D call TRBD2 (6 bases). CDR3 sequence (DNA): TGTGCCAGCAGTGAAGCCCTTGGGGGGTGGGGAGGCACAGATACGCAGTATTTT. Its translation: CASSEALGGWGGTDTQYF.